Presented here are 3 T cell receptor beta chains from one specimen sequenced in a study of cytomegalovirus exposure and HLA in healthy donors. Primers included in the PCR were 60 Vbeta and 13 Jbeta primers. This table comes from immunoSEQ multiplex PCR, and its TCRdb copy is limited to in-frame clones, with some not included. The listing contains 75,000 to 85,000 clones. Sequencing input: PBMCs. The receptors originated from a man over 45 in good health and CMV-seronegative.

V gene TRBV18 combines with J gene TRBJ1-1; TRBD1 might be the D (6 bases). The CDR3 runs to 13 residues. Germline values: CDR1 KGHSH, CDR2 LQKENI. Trimming left V 5 bases short and J 1 base short, with 8 bases between. CDR3 in DNA: TGTGCCAGCTCAGGGGGGGCGAACACTGAAGCTTTCTTT. This translates into CASSGGANTEAFF.

The rearrangement uses TRBV4-2 and TRBJ1-2; D ambiguous. The germline gives CDR1 LGHNA, CDR2 YNFKEQ. This CDR3 comprises 14 residues. V was shortened by 0 bases and J by 4 bases, with 9 bases between the two germline ends. In DNA, the CDR3 is TGTGCCAGCAGCCAAGAGGGCAGCTCCTATGGCTACACCTTC. Translation gives CASSQEGSSYGYTF.

The V and J genes are TRBV4-2 and TRBJ2-7; 7 positions match TRBD1. With V trimmed by 1 base and J by 2 bases, 5 bases remained unmatched. Germline values: CDR1 LGHNA, CDR2 YNFKEQ. The CDR3 sequence is 15 residues long. CDR3 sequence (DNA): TGTGCCAGCAGCCAAGTTATACAGGGGACCTACGAGCAGTACTTC. Its protein product is CASSQVIQGTYEQYF.